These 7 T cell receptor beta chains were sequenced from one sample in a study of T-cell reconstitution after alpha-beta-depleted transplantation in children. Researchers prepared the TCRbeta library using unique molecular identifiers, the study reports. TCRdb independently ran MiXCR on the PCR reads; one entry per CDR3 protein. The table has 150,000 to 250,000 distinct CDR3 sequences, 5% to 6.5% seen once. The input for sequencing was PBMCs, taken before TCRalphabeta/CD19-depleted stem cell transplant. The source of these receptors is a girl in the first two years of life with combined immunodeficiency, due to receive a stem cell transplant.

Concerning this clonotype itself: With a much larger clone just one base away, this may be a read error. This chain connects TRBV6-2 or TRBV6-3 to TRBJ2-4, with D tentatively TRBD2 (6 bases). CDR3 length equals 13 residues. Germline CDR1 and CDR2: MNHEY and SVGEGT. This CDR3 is CASKQLAKNIQHF. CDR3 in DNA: TGTGCCAGCAAACAACTAGCCAAAAACATTCAGCACTTC.

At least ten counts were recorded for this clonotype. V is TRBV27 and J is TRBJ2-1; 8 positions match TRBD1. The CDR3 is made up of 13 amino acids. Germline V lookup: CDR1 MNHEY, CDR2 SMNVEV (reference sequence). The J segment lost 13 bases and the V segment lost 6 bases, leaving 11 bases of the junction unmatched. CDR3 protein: CASSQGSGTGQFF. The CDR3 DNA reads TGTGCCAGCAGCCAGGGGAGTGGGACAGGCCAGTTCTTC.

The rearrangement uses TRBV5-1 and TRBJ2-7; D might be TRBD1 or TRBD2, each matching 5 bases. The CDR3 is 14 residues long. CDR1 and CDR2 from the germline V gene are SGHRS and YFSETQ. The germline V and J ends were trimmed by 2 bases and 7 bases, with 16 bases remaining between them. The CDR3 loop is CASSFTGTSREQYF. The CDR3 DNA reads TGCGCCAGCAGCTTTACCGGGACCTCCAGGGAGCAGTACTTC.

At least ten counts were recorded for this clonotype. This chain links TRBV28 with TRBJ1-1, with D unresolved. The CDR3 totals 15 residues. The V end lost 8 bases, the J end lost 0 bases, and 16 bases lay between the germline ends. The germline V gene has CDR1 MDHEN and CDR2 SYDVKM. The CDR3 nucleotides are TGTGCCAGCGGTGGGTGGGGTAATTTGAACACTGAAGCTTTCTTT. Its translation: CASGGWGNLNTEAFF. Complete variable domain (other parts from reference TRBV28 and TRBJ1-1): DVKVTQSSRYLVKRTGEKVFLECVQDMDHENMFWYRQDPGLGLRLIYFSYDVKMKEKGDIPEGYSVSREKKERFSLILESASTNQTSMYLCASGGWGNLNTEAFFGQGTRLTVV.

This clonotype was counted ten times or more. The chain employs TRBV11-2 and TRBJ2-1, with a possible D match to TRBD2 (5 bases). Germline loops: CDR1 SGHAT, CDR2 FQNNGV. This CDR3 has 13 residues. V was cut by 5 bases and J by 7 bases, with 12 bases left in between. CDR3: CASSPPSQNEQFF. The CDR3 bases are TGTGCCAGCAGCCCCCCTAGCCAGAATGAGCAGTTCTTC.

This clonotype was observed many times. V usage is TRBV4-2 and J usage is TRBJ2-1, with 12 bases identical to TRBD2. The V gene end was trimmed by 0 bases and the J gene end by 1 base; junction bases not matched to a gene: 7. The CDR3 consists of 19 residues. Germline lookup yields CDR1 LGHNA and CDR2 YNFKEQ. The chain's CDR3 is CASSQDTGLAGGSYNEQFF. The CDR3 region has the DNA TGTGCCAGCAGCCAAGATACGGGGCTAGCGGGGGGGTCCTACAATGAGCAGTTCTTC.

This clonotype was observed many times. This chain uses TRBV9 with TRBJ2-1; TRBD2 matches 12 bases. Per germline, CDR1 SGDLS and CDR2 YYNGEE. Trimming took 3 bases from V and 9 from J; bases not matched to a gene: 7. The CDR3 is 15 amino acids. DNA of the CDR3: TGTGCCAGCAGCGCGACTAGCGGGAGAGGGGGTGAGCAGTTCTTC. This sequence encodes CASSATSGRGGEQFF.